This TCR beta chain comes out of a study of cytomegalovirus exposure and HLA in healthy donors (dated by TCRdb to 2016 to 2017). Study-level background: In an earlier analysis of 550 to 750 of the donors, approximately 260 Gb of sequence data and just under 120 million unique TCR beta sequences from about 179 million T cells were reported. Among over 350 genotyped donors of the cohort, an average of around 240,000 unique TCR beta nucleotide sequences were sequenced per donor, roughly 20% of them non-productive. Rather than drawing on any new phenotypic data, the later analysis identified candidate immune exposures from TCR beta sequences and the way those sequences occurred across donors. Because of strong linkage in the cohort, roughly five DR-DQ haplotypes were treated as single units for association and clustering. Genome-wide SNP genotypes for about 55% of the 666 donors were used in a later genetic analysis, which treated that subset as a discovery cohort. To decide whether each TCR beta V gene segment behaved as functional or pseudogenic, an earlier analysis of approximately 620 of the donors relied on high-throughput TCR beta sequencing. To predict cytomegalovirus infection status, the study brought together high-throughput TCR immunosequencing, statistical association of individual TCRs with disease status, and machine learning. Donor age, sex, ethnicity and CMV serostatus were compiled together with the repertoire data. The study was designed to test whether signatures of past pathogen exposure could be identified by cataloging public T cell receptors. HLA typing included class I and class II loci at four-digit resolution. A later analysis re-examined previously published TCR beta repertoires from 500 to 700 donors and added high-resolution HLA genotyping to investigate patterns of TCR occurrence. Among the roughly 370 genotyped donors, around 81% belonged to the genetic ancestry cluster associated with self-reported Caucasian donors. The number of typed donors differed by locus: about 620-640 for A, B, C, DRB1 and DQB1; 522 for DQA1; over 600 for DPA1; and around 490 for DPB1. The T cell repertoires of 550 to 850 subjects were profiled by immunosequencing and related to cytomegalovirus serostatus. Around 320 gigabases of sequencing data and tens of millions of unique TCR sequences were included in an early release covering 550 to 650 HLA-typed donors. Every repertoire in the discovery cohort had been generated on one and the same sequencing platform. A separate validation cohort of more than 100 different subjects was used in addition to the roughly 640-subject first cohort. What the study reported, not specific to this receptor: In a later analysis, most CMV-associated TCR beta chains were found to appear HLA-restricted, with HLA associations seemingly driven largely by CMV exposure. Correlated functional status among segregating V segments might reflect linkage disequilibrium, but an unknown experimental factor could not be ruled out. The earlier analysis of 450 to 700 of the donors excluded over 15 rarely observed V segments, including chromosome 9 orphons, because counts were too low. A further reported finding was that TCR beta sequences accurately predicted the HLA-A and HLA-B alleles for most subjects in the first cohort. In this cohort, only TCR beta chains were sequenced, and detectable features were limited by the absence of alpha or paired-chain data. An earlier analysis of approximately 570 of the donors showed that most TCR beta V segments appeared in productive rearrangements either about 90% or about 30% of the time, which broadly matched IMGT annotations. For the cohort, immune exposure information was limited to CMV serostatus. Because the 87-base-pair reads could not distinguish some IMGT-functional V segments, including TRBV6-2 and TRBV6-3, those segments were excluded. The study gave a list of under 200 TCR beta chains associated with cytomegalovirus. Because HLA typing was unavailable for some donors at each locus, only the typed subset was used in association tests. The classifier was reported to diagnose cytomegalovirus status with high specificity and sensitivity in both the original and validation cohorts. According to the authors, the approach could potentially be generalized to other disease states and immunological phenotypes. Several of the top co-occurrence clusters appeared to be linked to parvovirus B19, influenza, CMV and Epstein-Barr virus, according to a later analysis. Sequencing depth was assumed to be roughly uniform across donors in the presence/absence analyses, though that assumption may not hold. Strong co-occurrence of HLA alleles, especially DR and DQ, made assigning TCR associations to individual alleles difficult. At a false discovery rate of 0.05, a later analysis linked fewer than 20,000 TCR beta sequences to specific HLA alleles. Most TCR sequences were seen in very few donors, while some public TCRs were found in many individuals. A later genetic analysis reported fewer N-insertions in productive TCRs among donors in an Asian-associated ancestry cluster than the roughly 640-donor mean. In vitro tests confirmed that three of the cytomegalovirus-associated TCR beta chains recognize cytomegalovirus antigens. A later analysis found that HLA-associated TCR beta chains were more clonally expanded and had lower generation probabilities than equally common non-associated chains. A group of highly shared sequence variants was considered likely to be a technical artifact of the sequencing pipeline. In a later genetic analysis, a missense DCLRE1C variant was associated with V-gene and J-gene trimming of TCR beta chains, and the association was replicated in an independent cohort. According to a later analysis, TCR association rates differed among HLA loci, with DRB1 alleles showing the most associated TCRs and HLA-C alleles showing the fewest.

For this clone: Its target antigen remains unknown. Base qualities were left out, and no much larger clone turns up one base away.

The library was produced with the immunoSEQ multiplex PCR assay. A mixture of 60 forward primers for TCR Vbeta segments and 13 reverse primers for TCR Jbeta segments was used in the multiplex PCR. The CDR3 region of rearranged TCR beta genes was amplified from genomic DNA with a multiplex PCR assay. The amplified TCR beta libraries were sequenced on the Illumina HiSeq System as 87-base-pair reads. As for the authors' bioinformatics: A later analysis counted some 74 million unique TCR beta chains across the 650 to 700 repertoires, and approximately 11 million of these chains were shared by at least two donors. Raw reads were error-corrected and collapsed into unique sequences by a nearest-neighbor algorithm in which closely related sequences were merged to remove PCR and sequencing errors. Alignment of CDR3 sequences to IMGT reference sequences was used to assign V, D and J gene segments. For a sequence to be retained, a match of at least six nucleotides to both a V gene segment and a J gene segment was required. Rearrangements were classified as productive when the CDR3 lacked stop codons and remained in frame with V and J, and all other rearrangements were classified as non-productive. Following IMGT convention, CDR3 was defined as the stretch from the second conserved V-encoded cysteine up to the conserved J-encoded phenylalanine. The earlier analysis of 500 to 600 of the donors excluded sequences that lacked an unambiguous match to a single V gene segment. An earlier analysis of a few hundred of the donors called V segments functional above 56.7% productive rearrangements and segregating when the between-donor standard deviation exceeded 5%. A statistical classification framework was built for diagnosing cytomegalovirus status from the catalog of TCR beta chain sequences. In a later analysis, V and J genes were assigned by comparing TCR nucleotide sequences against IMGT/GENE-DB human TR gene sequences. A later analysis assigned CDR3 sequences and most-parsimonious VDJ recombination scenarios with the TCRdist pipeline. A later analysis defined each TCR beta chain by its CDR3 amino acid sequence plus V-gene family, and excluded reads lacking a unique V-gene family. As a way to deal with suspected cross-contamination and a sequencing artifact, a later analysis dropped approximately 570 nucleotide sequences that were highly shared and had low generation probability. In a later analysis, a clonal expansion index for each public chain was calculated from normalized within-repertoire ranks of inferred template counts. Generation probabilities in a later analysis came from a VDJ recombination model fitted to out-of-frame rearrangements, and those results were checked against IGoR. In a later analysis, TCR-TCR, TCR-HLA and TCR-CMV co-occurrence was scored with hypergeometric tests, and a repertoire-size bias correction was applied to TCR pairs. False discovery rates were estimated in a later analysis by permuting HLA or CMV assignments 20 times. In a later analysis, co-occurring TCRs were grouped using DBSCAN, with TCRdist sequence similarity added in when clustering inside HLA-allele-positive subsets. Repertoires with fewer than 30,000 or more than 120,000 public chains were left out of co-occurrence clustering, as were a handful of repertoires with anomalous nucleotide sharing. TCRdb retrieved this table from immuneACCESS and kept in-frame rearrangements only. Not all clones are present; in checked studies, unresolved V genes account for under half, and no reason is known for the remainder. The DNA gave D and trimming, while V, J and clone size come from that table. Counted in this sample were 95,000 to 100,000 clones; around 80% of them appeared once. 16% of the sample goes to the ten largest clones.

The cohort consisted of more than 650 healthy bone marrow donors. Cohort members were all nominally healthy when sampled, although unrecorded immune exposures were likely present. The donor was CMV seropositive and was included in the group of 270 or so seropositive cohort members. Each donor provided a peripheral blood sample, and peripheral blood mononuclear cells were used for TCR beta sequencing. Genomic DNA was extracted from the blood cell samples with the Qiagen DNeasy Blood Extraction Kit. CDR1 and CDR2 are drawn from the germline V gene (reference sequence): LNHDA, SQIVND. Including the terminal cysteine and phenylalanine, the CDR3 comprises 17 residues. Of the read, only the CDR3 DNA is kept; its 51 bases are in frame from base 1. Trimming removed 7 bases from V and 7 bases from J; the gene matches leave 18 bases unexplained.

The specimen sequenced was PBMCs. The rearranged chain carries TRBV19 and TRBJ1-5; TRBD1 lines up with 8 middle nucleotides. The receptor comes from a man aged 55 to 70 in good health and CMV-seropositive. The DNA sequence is TGTGCCAGTAACCCTGGATCCGGACAGGGCAGGTGGCAGCCCCAGCATTTT. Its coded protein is CASNPGSGQGRWQPQHF.